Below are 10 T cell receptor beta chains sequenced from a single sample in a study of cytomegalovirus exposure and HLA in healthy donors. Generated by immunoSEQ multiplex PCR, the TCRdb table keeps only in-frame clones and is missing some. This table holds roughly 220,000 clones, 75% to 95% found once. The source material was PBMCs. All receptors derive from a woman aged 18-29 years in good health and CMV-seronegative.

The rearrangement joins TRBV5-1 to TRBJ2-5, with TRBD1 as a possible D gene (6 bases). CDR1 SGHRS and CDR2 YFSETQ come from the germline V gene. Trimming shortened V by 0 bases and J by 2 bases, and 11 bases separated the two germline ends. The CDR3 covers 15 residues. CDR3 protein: CASSLAGALQETQYF. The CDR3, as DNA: TGCGCCAGCAGCTTGGCAGGGGCCCTTCAAGAGACCCAGTACTTC.

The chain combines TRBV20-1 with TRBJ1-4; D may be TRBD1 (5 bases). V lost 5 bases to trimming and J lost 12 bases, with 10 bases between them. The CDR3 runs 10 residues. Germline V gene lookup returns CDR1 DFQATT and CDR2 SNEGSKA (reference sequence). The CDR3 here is CSAGPRELFF. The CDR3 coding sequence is TGCAGTGCTGGTCCCAGGGAACTGTTTTTT.

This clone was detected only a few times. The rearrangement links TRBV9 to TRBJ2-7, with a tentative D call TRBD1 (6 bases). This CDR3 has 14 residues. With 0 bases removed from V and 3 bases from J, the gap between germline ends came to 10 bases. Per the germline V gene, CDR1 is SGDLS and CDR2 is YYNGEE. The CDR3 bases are TGTGCCAGCAGCGTAGGGACAGATAACTACGAGCAGTACTTC. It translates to CASSVGTDNYEQYF.

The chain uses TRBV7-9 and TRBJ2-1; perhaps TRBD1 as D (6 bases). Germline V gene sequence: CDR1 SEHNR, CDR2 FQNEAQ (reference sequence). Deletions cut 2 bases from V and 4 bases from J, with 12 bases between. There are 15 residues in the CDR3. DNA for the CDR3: TGTGCCAGCAGCTTACCCAAGGGGGTTTACAATGAGCAGTTCTTC. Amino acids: CASSLPKGVYNEQFF.

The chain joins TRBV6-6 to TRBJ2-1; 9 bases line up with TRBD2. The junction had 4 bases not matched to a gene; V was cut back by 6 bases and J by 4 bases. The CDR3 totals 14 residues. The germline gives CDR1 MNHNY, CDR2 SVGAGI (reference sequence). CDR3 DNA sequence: TGTGCCAGCAGGATAGCGGGAGATTACAATGAGCAGTTCTTC. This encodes CASRIAGDYNEQFF.

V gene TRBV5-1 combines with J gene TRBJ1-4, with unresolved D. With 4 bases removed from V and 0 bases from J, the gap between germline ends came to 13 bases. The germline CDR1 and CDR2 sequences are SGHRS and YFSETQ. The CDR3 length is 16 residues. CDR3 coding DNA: TGCGCCAGCAGCCAACGGCGGGGTGCAACTAATGAAAAACTGTTTTTT. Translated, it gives CASSQRRGATNEKLFF.

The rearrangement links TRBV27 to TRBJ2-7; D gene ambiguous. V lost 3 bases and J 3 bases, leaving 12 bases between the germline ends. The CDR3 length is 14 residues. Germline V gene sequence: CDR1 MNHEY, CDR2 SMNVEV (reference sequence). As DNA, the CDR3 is TGTGCCAGCAGTTTTTTCCGTGCGGACTACGAGCAGTACTTC. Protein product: CASSFFRADYEQYF.

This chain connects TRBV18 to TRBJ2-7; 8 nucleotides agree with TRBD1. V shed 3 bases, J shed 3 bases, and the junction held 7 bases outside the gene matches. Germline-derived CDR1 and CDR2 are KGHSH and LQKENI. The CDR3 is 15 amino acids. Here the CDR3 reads CASSPRQGKDYEQYF. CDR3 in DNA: TGTGCCAGCTCACCGCGACAGGGGAAAGACTACGAGCAGTACTTC. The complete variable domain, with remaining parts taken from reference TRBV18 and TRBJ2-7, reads NAGVMQNPRHLVRRRGQEARLRCSPMKGHSHVYWYRQLPEEGLKFMVYLQKENIIDESGMPKERFSAEFPKEGPSILRIQQVVRGDSAAYFCASSPRQGKDYEQYFGPGTRLTVT.

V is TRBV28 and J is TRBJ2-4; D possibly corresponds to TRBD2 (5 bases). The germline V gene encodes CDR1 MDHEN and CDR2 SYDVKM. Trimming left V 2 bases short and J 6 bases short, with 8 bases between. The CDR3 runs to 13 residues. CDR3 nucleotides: TGTGCCAGCAGTTTACCGGGGAGAAACATTCAGTACTTC. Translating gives CASSLPGRNIQYF.

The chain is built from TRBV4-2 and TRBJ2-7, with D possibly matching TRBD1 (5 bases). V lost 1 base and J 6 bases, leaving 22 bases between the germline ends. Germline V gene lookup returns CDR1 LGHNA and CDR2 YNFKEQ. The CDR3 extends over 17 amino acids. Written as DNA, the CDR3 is TGTGCCAGCAGCCAAGGCCCGCAGGGCCTTCAAGAGGTCGAGCAGTACTTC. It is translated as CASSQGPQGLQEVEQYF.